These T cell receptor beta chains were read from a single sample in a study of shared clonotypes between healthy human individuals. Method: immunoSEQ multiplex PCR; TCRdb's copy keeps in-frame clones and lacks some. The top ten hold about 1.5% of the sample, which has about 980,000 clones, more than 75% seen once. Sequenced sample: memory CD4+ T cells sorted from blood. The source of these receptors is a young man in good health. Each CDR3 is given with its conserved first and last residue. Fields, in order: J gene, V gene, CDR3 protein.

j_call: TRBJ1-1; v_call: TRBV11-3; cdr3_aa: CASSRDRGRAFF
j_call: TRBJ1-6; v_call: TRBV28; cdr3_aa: CASSSGRLLHF
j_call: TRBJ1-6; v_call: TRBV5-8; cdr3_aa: CASSIGTALNSPLHF
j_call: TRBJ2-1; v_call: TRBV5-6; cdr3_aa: CASSSKNNEQFF
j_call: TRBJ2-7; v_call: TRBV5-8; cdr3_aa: CASSLRHSSYQEQYF
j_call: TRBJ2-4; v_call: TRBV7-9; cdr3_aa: CASSASGGAKNIQYF
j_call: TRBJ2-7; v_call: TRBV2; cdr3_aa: CASSVREQYF
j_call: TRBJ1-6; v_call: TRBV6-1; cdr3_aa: CASLLDYNSPLHF
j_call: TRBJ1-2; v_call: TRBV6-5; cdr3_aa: CASSYSRYNYGYTF
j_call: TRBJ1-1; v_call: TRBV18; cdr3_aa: CASSPPGRDTEAFF
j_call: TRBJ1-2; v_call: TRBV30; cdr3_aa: CAWRKGALGYGYTF
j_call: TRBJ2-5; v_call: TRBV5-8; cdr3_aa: CASSLVVGGGQETQYF
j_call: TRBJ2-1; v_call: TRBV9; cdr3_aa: CASSSMVSGSSYNEQFF
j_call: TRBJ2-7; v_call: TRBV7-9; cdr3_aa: CASSLVNYEQYF
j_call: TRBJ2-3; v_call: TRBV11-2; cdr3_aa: CASSSRRGLRTDTQYF
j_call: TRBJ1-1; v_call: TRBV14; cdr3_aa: CASSPFIAGNTEAFF
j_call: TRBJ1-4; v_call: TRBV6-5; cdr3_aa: CASSPRPGSPEKLFF
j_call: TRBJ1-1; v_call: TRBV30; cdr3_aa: CAWTRDPGMNTEAFF
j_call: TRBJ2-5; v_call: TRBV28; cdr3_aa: CASSLSGQTFQETQYF
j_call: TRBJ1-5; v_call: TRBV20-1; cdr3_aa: CSAPAPQHF
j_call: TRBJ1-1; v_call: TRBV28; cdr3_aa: CASSSPGAIRLVNTEAFF
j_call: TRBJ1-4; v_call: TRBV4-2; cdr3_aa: CASEAGGAQEKLFF
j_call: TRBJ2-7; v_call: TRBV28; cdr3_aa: CASLDRITYEQYF
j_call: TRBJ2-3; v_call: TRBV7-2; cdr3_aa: CASSPQRSSTDTQYF
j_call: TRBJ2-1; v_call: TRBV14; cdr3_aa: CASSQGVTAYNEQFF
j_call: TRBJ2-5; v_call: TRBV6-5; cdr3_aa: CASSSTGGSQETQYF
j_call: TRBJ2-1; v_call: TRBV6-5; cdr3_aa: CASRRGLANYNEQFF
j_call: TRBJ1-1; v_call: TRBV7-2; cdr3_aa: CASSPRGQYTEAFF
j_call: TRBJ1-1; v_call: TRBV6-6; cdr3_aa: CASKAGWTNTEAFF
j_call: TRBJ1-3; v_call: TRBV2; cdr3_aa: CASGRGWGTGNTIYF
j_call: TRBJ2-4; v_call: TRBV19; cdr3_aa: CASSSPGQGRENIQYF
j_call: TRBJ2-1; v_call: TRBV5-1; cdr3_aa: CASSNPTTYNEQFF
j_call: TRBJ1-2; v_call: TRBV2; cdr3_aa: CASSGTNYGYTF
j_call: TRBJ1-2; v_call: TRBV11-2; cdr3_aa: CASTYGQGGYGYTF
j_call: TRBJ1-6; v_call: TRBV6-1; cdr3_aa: CASSVEQGSRSPLHF
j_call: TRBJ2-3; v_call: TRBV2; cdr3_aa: CASSPLAGGTDTQYF
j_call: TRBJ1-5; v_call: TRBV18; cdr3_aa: CASSPIDRGRDWQPQHF
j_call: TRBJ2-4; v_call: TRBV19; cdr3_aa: CASSITGQGVNIQYF
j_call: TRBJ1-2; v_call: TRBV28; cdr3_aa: CASSFFLTDYYGYTF
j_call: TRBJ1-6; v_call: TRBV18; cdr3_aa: CASSEARAGGSPLHF
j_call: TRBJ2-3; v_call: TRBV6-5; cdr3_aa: CASSYLGQDTQYF
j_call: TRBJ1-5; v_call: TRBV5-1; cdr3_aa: CASSRYLGQPQHF
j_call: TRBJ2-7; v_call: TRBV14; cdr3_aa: CASSRAGRSTTYEQYF
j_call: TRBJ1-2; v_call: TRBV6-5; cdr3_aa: CASSKDENYGYTF
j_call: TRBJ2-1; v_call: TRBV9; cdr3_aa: CASNVGILSHEQFF
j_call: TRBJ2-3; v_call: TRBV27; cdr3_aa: CASSADTQYF
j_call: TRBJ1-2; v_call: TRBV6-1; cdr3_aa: CASSRDGQYGYTF
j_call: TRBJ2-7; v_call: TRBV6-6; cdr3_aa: CASNWRSEQYF
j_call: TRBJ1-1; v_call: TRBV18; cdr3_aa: CASSPTREGRTEAFF
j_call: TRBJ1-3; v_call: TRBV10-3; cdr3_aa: CAIGTLGNTIYF
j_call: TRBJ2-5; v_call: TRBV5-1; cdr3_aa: CASSLDRPSETQYF
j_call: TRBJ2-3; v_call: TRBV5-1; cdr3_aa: CASSLRPSGTGPTDTQYF
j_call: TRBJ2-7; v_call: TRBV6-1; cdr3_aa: CASSRLAWEQYF